Shown below are 19 T cell receptor beta chains from a single sample sequenced in a study of T cells in Graves' hyperthyroidism and ophthalmopathy. Regions amplified from RNA transcripts were the TCR beta CDR3 regions. HTBI primers drove first-round RT-PCR of the TCR CDR3. TCRdb processed the multiplex PCR reads anew with MiXCR; each CDR3 protein has one entry. The sample holds under 350,000 distinct CDR3 sequences, less than 15% seen once. The sample taken for sequencing was blood. The source of these receptors is a woman aged 25 to 45 with Graves' hyperthyroidism that later progressed to Graves' ophthalmopathy.

This clonotype was seen many times. The chain combines TRBV20-1 with TRBJ2-1; 11 bases are a match to TRBD2. This CDR3 contains 18 residues. The germline V gene encodes CDR1 DFQATT and CDR2 SNEGSKA (reference sequence). Unmatched junction bases numbered 11, after V lost 0 bases and J lost 4 bases. Written as DNA, the CDR3 is TGCAGTGCTAGAGATTTGCGGACTAGCGGGCCCCTATACAATGAGCAGTTCTTC. Encoded protein: CSARDLRTSGPLYNEQFF.

The chain has TRBV6-2 or TRBV6-3 and TRBJ2-5; D is uncertain. The CDR3 consists of 11 residues. CDR1 is MNHEY and CDR2 is SVGEGT in the germline V gene. V gave up 5 bases and J gave up 5 bases, with 6 bases separating them. The CDR3 DNA reads TGTGCCAGCAGTAACACGGAGACCCAGTACTTC. This encodes CASSNTETQYF.

Many counts were recorded for this clonotype. The genes are TRBV28 and TRBJ1-1; 10 nucleotides agree with TRBD1. With 3 bases clipped from V and 4 bases from J, the junction kept 11 bases outside the gene matches. The CDR3 totals 17 residues. Germline V gene lookup returns CDR1 MDHEN and CDR2 SYDVKM. The CDR3 sequence is CASSFLDRGQIPTEAFF. Here the CDR3 DNA reads TGTGCCAGCAGTTTCCTAGACAGGGGGCAAATCCCCACTGAAGCTTTCTTT.

This clonotype has at least ten counts. As DNA, the CDR3 is TGCAGTGCTCCACGGGACAGGGAAGGGGAGACCCAGTACTTC. It yields the protein CSAPRDREGETQYF. The rearrangement links TRBV20-1 to TRBJ2-5; the match to TRBD1 covers 9 bases. Unmatched junction bases numbered 9, after V lost 5 bases and J lost 5 bases. The CDR3 is 14 amino acids. CDR1 DFQATT and CDR2 SNEGSKA come from the germline V gene (reference sequence).

Many counts were recorded for this clonotype. The chain is built from TRBV5-1 and TRBJ2-1; possible D gene TRBD2, 6 bases. The CDR3 totals 13 residues. V was shortened by 3 bases and J by 8 bases, with 12 bases between the two germline ends. Per the germline V gene, CDR1 is SGHRS and CDR2 is YFSETQ. This chain's CDR3 is CASSSSRGYEQFF. The CDR3 DNA is TGCGCCAGCAGCTCCAGCCGGGGGTATGAGCAGTTCTTC.

This clonotype came up many times. The chain employs TRBV7-7 and TRBJ2-7; 7 bases are a match to TRBD1. The CDR3 runs to 15 residues. The V gene's germline CDR1 is SSHAT and CDR2 FNYEAQ (reference sequence). CDR3 DNA sequence: TGTGCTAACCTACAGGATAGAGACAGGGTCCCCGAGCAGTACTTC. The encoded protein is CANLQDRDRVPEQYF.

This clonotype was picked up many times. The chain has TRBV6-1 and TRBJ2-7; D gene uncertain. The CDR3 runs to 12 residues. Deletions cut 5 bases from V and 3 bases from J, with 8 bases between. Looked up from germline, CDR1 is MNHNS and CDR2 is SASEGT. CDR3 region: CASSQNHYEQYF. The CDR3 DNA sequence: TGTGCCAGCAGTCAAAACCACTACGAGCAGTACTTC.

Notes on this clonotype: A read error may be the cause here, since a much bigger clone is one base away. This sequence joins TRBV20-1 and TRBJ2-1; D might be TRBD2 (6 bases). V was trimmed by 0 bases and J by 5 bases, leaving 17 bases between them. Germline V lookup: CDR1 DFQATT, CDR2 SNEGSKA (reference sequence). This CDR3 has 16 amino acids. CDR3 sequence: CSARDPQRVFDNEQFF. The CDR3 DNA reads as TGCAGTGCTAGAGATCCCCAGCGGGTTTTTGACAATGAGCAGTTCTTC.

This clonotype was found many times. The gene calls are TRBV6-2 or TRBV6-3 and TRBJ2-3, with 12 nucleotides matching TRBD2. CDR1 MNHEY and CDR2 SVGEGT come from the germline V gene. The CDR3 loop spans 21 amino acids. Trimming cost V 2 bases and J 2 bases; bases outside gene matches: 17. The CDR3 nucleotides read TGTGCCAGCAGTTACGAGAGGAGGAGGCTAGCGGGAGGGGGACCCACAGATACGCAGTATTTT. This encodes CASSYERRRLAGGGPTDTQYF.

This clonotype was recorded at least ten times. This chain uses TRBV27 with TRBJ2-1; D might be TRBD1 (5 bases). V was pared by 1 base and J by 4 bases, with 11 bases between. There are 15 residues in the CDR3. Germline loops: CDR1 MNHEY, CDR2 SMNVEV (reference sequence). The CDR3 DNA reads as TGTGCCAGCAGTTTATGGCTGGACACGTACAATGAGCAGTTCTTC. It codes for CASSLWLDTYNEQFF.

This clonotype occurred a few times. V gene TRBV5-1 combines with J gene TRBJ2-5; 15 positions match TRBD2. The CDR3 sequence is 18 residues long. After removal of 4 bases from V and 5 bases from J, the junction contained 12 bases not matched to a gene. CDR1 SGHRS and CDR2 YFSETQ come from the germline V gene. As DNA, the CDR3 is TGCGCCAGCAGCCTGGGACTAGCGGGAGGAAACCGTATGGAGACCCAGTACTTC. This encodes CASSLGLAGGNRMETQYF. Looking up the rest from reference TRBV5-1 and TRBJ2-5 gives the full variable domain: KAGVTQTPRYLIKTRGQQVTLSCSPISGHRSVSWYQQTPGQGLQFLFEYFSETQRNKGNFPGRFSGRQFSNSRSEMNVSTLELGDSALYLCASSLGLAGGNRMETQYFGPGTRLLVL.

This clonotype was counted ten times or more. This chain uses TRBV5-1 with TRBJ2-7; weak D call: TRBD1 (5 bases). The CDR3 has 15 amino acids. The V gene lost 4 bases and the J gene lost 2 bases, with 16 bases spanning the gap. The V gene's germline CDR1 is SGHRS and CDR2 YFSETQ. CDR3 in amino acids: CASSPLGQKTYEQYF. Written as DNA, the CDR3 is TGCGCCAGCAGCCCGTTGGGGCAGAAAACCTACGAGCAGTACTTC.

This clonotype was recorded many times. CDR3 in DNA: TGTGCCAGGAGTCGGATACGGAACAATGAGCAGTTCTTC. This codes for CARSRIRNNEQFF. The V call is TRBV5-5, the J call TRBJ2-1; no clear D gene. Germline CDR1 is SGHKS and CDR2 is YYEKEE (reference sequence). This CDR3 spans 13 amino acids. Trimming shortened V by 8 bases and J by 5 bases, and 14 bases separated the two germline ends.

This clonotype was seen many times. The rearrangement links TRBV7-6 to TRBJ2-7; no clear D gene. The CDR3 has 16 amino acids. Looked up from germline, CDR1 is SGHVS and CDR2 is FNYEAQ. Trimming took 4 bases from V and 0 from J, leaving 16 bases between them. The CDR3 sequence is CASSSARKQSSYEQYF. CDR3 in DNA: TGTGCCAGCAGCTCGGCGAGGAAGCAGAGCTCCTACGAGCAGTACTTC. The entire variable domain, with the rest obtained from reference TRBV7-6 and TRBJ2-7, is as follows: GAGVSQSPRYKVTKRGQDVALRCDPISGHVSLYWYRQALGQGPEFLTYFNYEAQQDKSGLPNDRFSAERPEGSISTLTIQRTEQRDSAMYRCASSSARKQSSYEQYFGPGTRLTVT.

This clonotype was seen repeatedly, ten times or more. The genes are TRBV5-4 and TRBJ1-2; the D is unclear. This CDR3 is built from 12 residues. V was cut by 2 bases and J by 7 bases, with 9 bases left in between. Germline V gene lookup returns CDR1 SGHNT and CDR2 YYREEE (reference sequence). The chain's CDR3 is CASSFFGGGYTF. The CDR3 nucleotides read TGTGCCAGCAGCTTCTTCGGTGGTGGCTACACCTTC.

This clonotype was seen a few times. The chain is built from TRBV7-6 and TRBJ2-1, with 10 positions matching TRBD2. Per germline, CDR1 SGHVS and CDR2 FNYEAQ. The CDR3 contains 17 residues. With V trimmed by 2 bases and J by 2 bases, 6 bases remained unmatched. The CDR3 DNA follows: TGTGCCAGCAGCTTAACGGGACTAGCGAGAGCCTACAATGAGCAGTTCTTC. Its translation: CASSLTGLARAYNEQFF.

This clonotype has a count of ten or more. The chain carries TRBV18 and TRBJ2-2, with TRBD2 identical over 7 bases. Trimming removed 1 base from V and 5 bases from J; junction bases left unmatched: 7. Germline CDR1 and CDR2: KGHSH and LQKENI. The CDR3 is made up of 16 amino acids. The CDR3 protein is CASSPRSAGDTGELFF. CDR3 sequence (DNA): TGTGCCAGCTCACCACGTTCTGCGGGAGATACCGGGGAGCTGTTTTTT.

This chain uses TRBV9 with TRBJ2-7; 7 nucleotides line up with TRBD1. The CDR3 totals 14 residues. Germline CDR1 is SGDLS and CDR2 is YYNGEE. The V segment lost 2 bases and the J segment 4 bases; nucleotides outside the gene matches: 6. CDR3 nucleotide sequence: TGTGCCAGCAGCGTCGACGACAGGGTTTACGAGCAGTACTTC. It specifies CASSVDDRVYEQYF.

The chain uses TRBV7-3 and TRBJ2-7, with D possibly TRBD1 on 6 matching bases. V was clipped by 2 bases and J by 4 bases, with 15 bases between them. The CDR3 has 15 residues. The V gene's germline CDR1 is SGHTA and CDR2 FQGTGA. Here the CDR3 DNA reads TGTGCCAGCAGCTTATCGATAGGACAGAGATACGAGCAGTACTTC. As protein: CASSLSIGQRYEQYF.